This T cell receptor beta chain was identified during a study of cytomegalovirus exposure and HLA in healthy donors. PCR was performed using 60 Vbeta and 13 Jbeta primers. The method was immunoSEQ multiplex PCR; TCRdb's version includes in-frame clones alone and lacks a portion of them. The sample has some 200,000 clones; over 75% are singletons. Overall study results and limits: It was only CMV serostatus that was available as immune exposure information. The majority of TCR sequences were rare, yet some public TCRs appeared in many donors. In a later analysis, TCR beta V- and J-gene trimming showed a link to a missense DCLRE1C variant.

In this sample, this clone turned up once. The antigen remains unidentified. This CDR3 is 14 amino acids long. Germline V gene lookup returns CDR1 MNHEY and CDR2 SVGAGI. With 4 bases clipped from V and 7 bases from J, the junction kept 6 bases outside the gene matches. The TCR sequence derives from a man aged 45 to 65 in good health and CMV-seronegative. Sequenced input: PBMCs. This rearrangement joins TRBV6-5 to TRBJ2-2, with 7 bases fitting TRBD2. CDR3 nucleotides: TGTGCCAGCAGTTCCCGACTAGCAGGCGGGGAGCTGTTTTTT. Translated: CASSSRLAGGELFF.